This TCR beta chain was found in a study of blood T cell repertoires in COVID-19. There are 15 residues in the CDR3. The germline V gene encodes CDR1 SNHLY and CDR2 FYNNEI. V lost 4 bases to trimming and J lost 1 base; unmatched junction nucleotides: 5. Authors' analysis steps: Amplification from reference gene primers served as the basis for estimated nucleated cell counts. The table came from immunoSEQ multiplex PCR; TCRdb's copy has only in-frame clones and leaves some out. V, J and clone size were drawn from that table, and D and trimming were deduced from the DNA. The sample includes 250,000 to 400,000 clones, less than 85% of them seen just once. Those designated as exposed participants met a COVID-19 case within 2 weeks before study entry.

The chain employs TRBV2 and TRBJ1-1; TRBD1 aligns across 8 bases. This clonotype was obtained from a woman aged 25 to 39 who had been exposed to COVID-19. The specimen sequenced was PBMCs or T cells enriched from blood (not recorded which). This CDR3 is CASSATGTGNTEAFF. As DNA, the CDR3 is TGTGCCAGCAGTGCAACCGGGACAGGGAACACTGAAGCTTTCTTT.